The rows below give T cell receptor beta chains drawn from one sample of a study of blood T cell repertoires in COVID-19. Clones were sequenced by immunoSEQ multiplex PCR, and TCRdb holds only the in-frame ones, with some missing. The sample lists 120,000 or so clones; roughly 91% were seen once. What was sequenced was peripheral blood. These receptors all stem from a human donor in a cohort sampled during active COVID-19. The CDR3 runs from the conserved cysteine through the conserved F or W. A D gene is named only where the DNA matches it firmly. Clone size is given for some rows only: seen once, a few or many times, or a class if the clone is expanded.

V	J	D	size	CDR3	DNA
TRBV27	TRBJ2-7	.	.	CASSLAAVGSSYEQYF	TGTGCCAGCAGTTTAGCCGCTGTGGGGAGTTCCTACGAGCAGTACTTC
TRBV5-1	TRBJ1-1	TRBD1	.	CASSLEGTGYSRTEAFF	TGCGCCAGCAGCTTGGAAGGGACAGGGTACAGTCGAACTGAAGCTTTCTTT
TRBV6-1	TRBJ2-7	.	.	CASSELGRTYEQYF	TGTGCCAGCAGTGAGCTAGGGAGGACCTACGAGCAGTACTTC
TRBV10-3	TRBJ2-3	.	.	CAIREGYGGTSTDTQYF	TGTGCCATCAGAGAAGGTTATGGGGGCACTAGCACAGATACGCAGTATTTT
TRBV6-5	TRBJ2-7	.	.	CASSYSQRLREQYF	TGTGCCAGCAGTTACTCGCAGAGACTACGTGAGCAGTACTTC
TRBV18	TRBJ2-1	TRBD2	once	CASSGTSSYNEQFF	TGTGCCAGCTCAGGGACTAGCTCTTACAATGAGCAGTTCTTC
TRBV7-2	TRBJ2-3	TRBD1	.	CASSSGQSTDTQYF	TGTGCCAGCAGCTCGGGACAGAGCACAGATACGCAGTATTTT
TRBV21-1	TRBJ2-7	.	once	CASSKEVQGSSYEQYF	TGTGCCAGCAGCAAAGAGGTGCAGGGCAGCTCCTACGAGCAGTACTTC
TRBV24-1	TRBJ2-7	.	.	CATSERGSSYEQYF	TGTGCCACCAGTGAAAGGGGGAGCTCCTACGAGCAGTACTTC
TRBV5-6	TRBJ1-2	.	.	CASSSGDGYTF	TGTGCCAGCAGCTCGGGGGATGGCTACACCTTC
TRBV29-1	TRBJ2-3	TRBD2	.	CSVEKAASGSPTDTQYF	TGCAGCGTTGAAAAGGCGGCTAGCGGGAGTCCGACAGATACGCAGTATTTT
TRBV3-1/TRBV3-2	TRBJ2-5	TRBD2	.	CASTSSGGVETQYF	TGTGCCAGCACCTCATCCGGGGGGGTAGAGACCCAGTACTTC
TRBV21-1	TRBJ2-2	.	once	CASTSTDSGTGELFF	TGTGCCAGCACCTCTACTGACTCGGGCACCGGGGAGCTGTTTTTT
TRBV12-3/TRBV12-4	TRBJ2-2	.	.	CASSPGNTGELFF	TGTGCCAGCAGTCCGGGGAACACCGGGGAGCTGTTTTTT
TRBV6-1	TRBJ1-2	.	.	CASSESGNTMGYTF	TGTGCCAGCAGTGAGTCGGGAAACACTATGGGCTACACCTTC
TRBV14	TRBJ2-1	TRBD2	many	CASSQDSGSLKSYNEQFF	TGTGCCAGCAGCCAAGATAGCGGGAGCCTTAAGTCCTACAATGAGCAGTTCTTC
TRBV7-7	TRBJ2-5	.	.	CASSRSGETQYF	TGTGCTAGCAGCCGGAGTGGGGAGACCCAGTACTTC
TRBV9	TRBJ2-1	.	.	CASSVATRQRNEQFF	TGTGCCAGCAGCGTAGCTACGAGACAACGGAATGAGCAGTTCTTC
TRBV4-1	TRBJ2-1	TRBD2	.	CASGLVSYNEQFF	TGCGCCAGCGGACTAGTGTCCTACAATGAGCAGTTCTTC
TRBV5-5	TRBJ2-1	.	.	CASSPTRNNEQFF	TGTGCCAGCAGCCCGACTAGAAACAATGAGCAGTTCTTC
TRBV7-9	TRBJ2-2	TRBD1	few	CASSDRGVSGELFF	TGTGCCAGCAGCGACAGGGGGGTTAGCGGGGAGCTGTTTTTT
TRBV7-7	TRBJ2-2	TRBD2	many	CASSLTGTSVAGELFF	TGTGCTAGCAGCTTAACCGGGACTAGCGTCGCCGGGGAGCTGTTTTTT
TRBV27	TRBJ2-7	.	few	CASRRVPIQLDYEQYF	TGTGCCAGCAGACGGGTCCCCATTCAACTAGACTACGAGCAGTACTTC
TRBV11-2	TRBJ2-1	.	.	CASSLAGSRNEQFF	TGTGCCAGCAGCTTAGCGGGTTCTAGGAATGAGCAGTTCTTC
TRBV3-1/TRBV3-2	TRBJ2-7	TRBD1	.	CASSHLTGVHEQYF	TGTGCCAGCAGCCACCTGACAGGGGTCCACGAGCAGTACTTC
TRBV6-5	TRBJ2-1	.	.	CASSYNHLSSYNEQFF	TGTGCCAGCAGTTACAACCACCTGAGCTCCTACAATGAGCAGTTCTTC